This T cell receptor beta chain was captured by sequencing in a study of cytomegalovirus exposure and HLA in healthy donors. On the study more broadly: As an earlier analysis found, some 170 million T cells yielded some 120 million unique TCR beta sequences.

This clone was observed a handful of times. The PCR contained 60 Vbeta and 13 Jbeta primers. Sequencing was performed with immunoSEQ multiplex PCR; in TCRdb, only in-frame clones are kept and a portion is missing. The sample consists of roughly 73,000 clones, about 84% of them appearing once. CDR1 is LGHNA and CDR2 is YNFKEQ in the germline V gene. This CDR3 spans 20 amino acids. The junction had 12 bases not matched to a gene; V was cut back by 3 bases and J by 0 bases. This rearrangement joins TRBV4-2 to TRBJ1-4; TRBD1 agrees at 11 bases. Sample: PBMCs. The origin of this receptor is a man aged 35 to 55 in good health and CMV-seronegative. The CDR3 sequence is CASSHRLGQGVLATNEKLFF. CDR3 DNA sequence: TGTGCCAGCAGCCATCGCCTGGGACAGGGGGTACTGGCAACTAATGAAAAACTGTTTTTT.